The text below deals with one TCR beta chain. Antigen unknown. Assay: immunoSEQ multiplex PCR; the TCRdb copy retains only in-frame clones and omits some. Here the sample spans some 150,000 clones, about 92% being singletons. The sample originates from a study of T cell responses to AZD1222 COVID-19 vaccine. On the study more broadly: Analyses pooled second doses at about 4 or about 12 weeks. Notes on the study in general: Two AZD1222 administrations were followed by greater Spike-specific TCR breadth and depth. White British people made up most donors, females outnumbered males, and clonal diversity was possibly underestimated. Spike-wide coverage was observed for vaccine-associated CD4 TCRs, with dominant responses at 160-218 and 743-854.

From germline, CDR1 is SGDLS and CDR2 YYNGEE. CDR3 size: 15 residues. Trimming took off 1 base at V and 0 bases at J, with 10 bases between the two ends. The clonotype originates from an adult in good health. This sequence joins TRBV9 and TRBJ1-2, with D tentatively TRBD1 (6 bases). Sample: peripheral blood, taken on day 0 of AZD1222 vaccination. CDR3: CASSVIGTTNYGYTF. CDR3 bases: TGTGCCAGCAGCGTAATAGGGACAACTAACTATGGCTACACCTTC.